This T cell receptor beta chain was recovered during a study of cytomegalovirus exposure and HLA in healthy donors. With regard to this clone: Its antigen is currently unknown.

The study's findings and limits: Associated with cytomegalovirus, according to the listing, were around 170 TCR beta chains.

Using immunoSEQ multiplex PCR, the repertoire was profiled, and TCRdb retains in-frame clones only, with some absent. The data show roughly 140,000 clones, approximately 88% seen once. Trimming removed 6 bases at V and 0 bases at J, with 8 bases between. The CDR3 totals 12 residues. CDR1 GTSNPN and CDR2 SVGIG come from the germline V gene (reference sequence). The gene calls are TRBV30 and TRBJ2-5, with D possibly being TRBD1 (5 bases). Material: PBMCs. This sequence was found in a woman aged 18-35 years in good health and CMV-seropositive. The CDR3 nucleotides read TGTGCCTGTTGGACAAACCAAGAGACCCAGTACTTC. This gives the protein CACWTNQETQYF.